These 8 T cell receptor beta chains were sequenced from one sample in a study of T-cell reconstitution after alpha-beta-depleted transplantation in children. Study findings and constraints: T-cell counts and diversity at one year post-transplant came mainly from newly produced T cells.

Unique molecular identifiers tagged the TCRbeta library. TCRdb independently ran MiXCR on the PCR reads; one entry per CDR3 protein. The sample contains around 270,000 distinct CDR3 sequences, over 7% of which appear only once. These receptors have no identified antigens. Sequencing used peripheral blood, obtained 360 days after TCRalphabeta/CD19-depleted stem cell transplant. All receptors come from a female patient under 10 years old who had a stem cell transplant for Fanconi anemia, so the T cells may come from the graft donor.

In its sample, this clonotype was seen many times. V is TRBV24-1 and J is TRBJ2-7, with D hard to call. V lost 1 base to trimming and J lost 7 bases, with 10 bases between them. CDR3 length: 13 amino acids. Germline assignment: CDR1 KGHDR and CDR2 SFDVKD. As DNA, the CDR3 is TGTGCCACCAGTGATTTTGGTACCCGGGAGCAGTACTTC. Its translation: CATSDFGTREQYF.

This clonotype was observed many times. The J gene is TRBJ2-4, the V gene TRBV12-3 or TRBV12-4; D is ambiguous. The CDR3 has 13 amino acids. V lost 2 bases to trimming and J lost 2 bases, with 4 bases between them. CDR3 sequence: CASSLMPKNIQYF. The CDR3 region has the DNA TGTGCCAGCAGTTTAATGCCCAAAAACATTCAGTACTTC.

This clonotype has at least ten counts. This chain connects TRBV9 to TRBJ2-5, with D uncertain. There are 13 residues in the CDR3. V was clipped by 0 bases and J by 7 bases, with 10 bases between them. Germline loops: CDR1 SGDLS, CDR2 YYNGEE. As DNA, the CDR3 is TGTGCCAGCAGCGTAGGTGGGGAAGGGACCCAGTACTTC. Amino acids: CASSVGGEGTQYF.

This clonotype was counted a single time. A much larger clone sits a single nucleotide away, making a read error possible. The final CDR3 position lacks the conserved phenylalanine or tryptophan, pointing to a likely read error. J is TRBJ2-5 and V is TRBV7-8; 7 bases agree with TRBD2. J was trimmed by 5 bases and V by 0 bases; bases with no gene match: 12. The CDR3 has 17 amino acids. Germline loops: CDR1 SGHVS, CDR2 FQNEAQ. DNA for the CDR3: TGTGCCAGCAGCTTAGCTATTGGACTAGGTCTGTTGGAGACCCAGTACTTG. This sequence encodes CASSLAIGLGLLETQYL.

This clonotype has at least ten counts. The V call is TRBV29-1, the J call TRBJ2-2; 8 bases fit TRBD2. The CDR3 has 14 amino acids. V lost 3 bases and J lost 6; bases outside the gene matches: 6. The germline gives CDR1 SQVTM, CDR2 ANQGSEA. The CDR3: CSVDLAGNAGELFF. As DNA, the CDR3 is TGCAGCGTTGACCTAGCGGGTAATGCCGGGGAGCTGTTTTTT.

This clonotype was seen more than once but under ten times. The V call is TRBV11-3, the J call TRBJ2-5; 13 bases agree with TRBD2. Trimming removed 1 base from V and 5 bases from J; junction bases left unmatched: 4. There are 16 residues in the CDR3. The germline V gene encodes CDR1 SGHNT and CDR2 YENEEA. CDR3 sequence reads: CASSLVGLAGRETQYF. The CDR3 DNA is TGTGCCAGCAGCTTAGTGGGACTAGCGGGGAGGGAGACCCAGTACTTC.

This clonotype was observed a handful of times. The chain combines TRBV5-8 with TRBJ1-3; 8 bases fit TRBD1. There are 14 residues in the CDR3. Germline V gene lookup returns CDR1 SGHTS and CDR2 YDEGEE. The ends lost 5 bases at V and 4 bases at J; junction bases unmatched: 5. For the CDR3, the DNA is TGTGCCAGCAGACGGACAGGGAGCGGAAACACCATATATTTT. The encoded protein is CASRRTGSGNTIYF.

This clonotype was picked up many times. The chain employs TRBV7-7 and TRBJ2-5; D not resolved. V dropped 5 bases and J dropped 2 bases, with 15 bases sitting between them. This CDR3 region has 15 residues. Germline loops: CDR1 SSHAT, CDR2 FNYEAQ (reference sequence). Written as DNA, the CDR3 is TGTGCCAGCAGCCTAAAGCGTTCATCTCAAGAGACCCAGTACTTC. Amino acids: CASSLKRSSQETQYF.